The rows below give T cell receptor beta chains drawn from one sample of a study of CD8 T cells in ankylosing spondylitis. TCRdb re-derived calls from the 5' RACE reads in MiXCR, one entry per CDR3 protein. The repertoire includes about 240,000 distinct CDR3 sequences, 9.5% to 12% of them detected once, and 6% to 8.5% sits in the top ten. The sample consisted of blood, either unsorted or a sorted T cell fraction (not recorded which). Receptors originate from a male donor with ankylosing spondylitis or in good health (not recorded which). Each CDR3 is given with its conserved first and last residue. Fields, in order: J gene, D gene, clone size, V gene, CDR3 protein, CDR3 DNA. The D gene is left open where the match is weak. Where a row states a size, it is once, few, many or the class of an expanded clone; other rows omit it.

j_gene: TRBJ1-1
d_gene: .
abundance: few
v_gene: TRBV11-2
CDR3aa: CASSVDHPPNTEAFF
CDR3nt: TGTGCCAGCAGCGTGGACCATCCGCCGAACACTGAAGCTTTCTTT

j_gene: TRBJ2-7
d_gene: .
abundance: many
v_gene: TRBV5-1
CDR3aa: CASSLAGANYEQYF
CDR3nt: TGCGCCAGCAGCTTGGCGGGCGCAAACTACGAGCAGTACTTC

j_gene: TRBJ2-4
d_gene: .
abundance: many
v_gene: TRBV5-1
CDR3aa: CASRRGQSNAAIQYF
CDR3nt: TGCGCCAGCCGCCGAGGGCAGTCTAACGCCGCCATTCAGTACTTC

j_gene: TRBJ1-5
d_gene: TRBD1
abundance: many
v_gene: TRBV20-1
CDR3aa: CSAPGQNSYSNQPQHF
CDR3nt: TGCAGTGCACCGGGACAGAACTCCTATAGCAATCAGCCCCAGCATTTT

j_gene: TRBJ2-1
d_gene: TRBD2
abundance: many
v_gene: TRBV5-1
CDR3aa: CASSETSGIYNEQFF
CDR3nt: TGCGCCAGCAGCGAGACTAGCGGGATTTACAATGAGCAGTTCTTC

j_gene: TRBJ2-7
d_gene: .
abundance: many
v_gene: TRBV5-1
CDR3aa: CASSLAGQGEQYF
CDR3nt: TGCGCCAGCAGCTTGGCAGGGCAGGGCGAGCAGTACTTC

j_gene: TRBJ1-1
d_gene: TRBD1
abundance: .
v_gene: TRBV3-1
CDR3aa: CASRSTGATEAFF
CDR3nt: TGTGCCAGCAGGAGCACAGGGGCCACTGAAGCTTTCTTT

j_gene: TRBJ2-3
d_gene: .
abundance: .
v_gene: TRBV29-1
CDR3aa: CSVRYVGTQYF
CDR3nt: TGCAGCGTTCGGTATGTGGGTACGCAGTATTTT

j_gene: TRBJ2-1
d_gene: TRBD2
abundance: many
v_gene: TRBV12-3/TRBV12-4
CDR3aa: CASKWTSALGSYNEQFF
CDR3nt: TGTGCCAGCAAGTGGACTAGCGCCTTGGGCTCCTACAATGAGCAGTTCTTC

j_gene: TRBJ2-1
d_gene: .
abundance: many
v_gene: TRBV5-5
CDR3aa: CASSFWGLGNEQFF
CDR3nt: TGTGCCAGCAGCTTTTGGGGATTGGGCAATGAGCAGTTCTTC

j_gene: TRBJ2-3
d_gene: .
abundance: .
v_gene: TRBV5-1
CDR3aa: CASSLVRKADTQYF
CDR3nt: TGCGCCAGCAGCTTGGTACGGAAGGCAGATACGCAGTATTTT

j_gene: TRBJ2-1
d_gene: TRBD2
abundance: many
v_gene: TRBV12-3/TRBV12-4
CDR3aa: CASSFLAGAYNEQFF
CDR3nt: TGTGCCAGCAGTTTCCTAGCGGGAGCCTACAATGAGCAGTTCTTC

j_gene: TRBJ2-4
d_gene: .
abundance: many
v_gene: TRBV5-5
CDR3aa: CASSLRGLAKNIQYF
CDR3nt: TGTGCCAGCAGCTTGAGGGGGTTAGCCAAAAACATTCAGTACTTC

j_gene: TRBJ1-6
d_gene: TRBD1
abundance: many
v_gene: TRBV12-3/TRBV12-4
CDR3aa: CASSFRQGGGSPLHF
CDR3nt: TGTGCCAGCAGTTTCCGACAGGGAGGGGGATCACCCCTCCACTTT

j_gene: TRBJ2-2
d_gene: .
abundance: many
v_gene: TRBV4-1
CDR3aa: CASSQQYTGELFF
CDR3nt: TGCGCCAGCAGCCAACAGTACACCGGGGAGCTGTTTTTT

j_gene: TRBJ1-2
d_gene: .
abundance: many
v_gene: TRBV20-1
CDR3aa: CSPKGVLDYGYTF
CDR3nt: TGCAGTCCCAAAGGGGTTTTGGACTATGGCTACACCTTC

j_gene: TRBJ2-7
d_gene: TRBD2
abundance: many
v_gene: TRBV20-1
CDR3aa: CSARDRASGSYEQYF
CDR3nt: TGCAGTGCTAGAGATAGGGCTAGCGGTTCCTACGAGCAGTACTTC

j_gene: TRBJ2-3
d_gene: TRBD2
abundance: .
v_gene: TRBV5-1
CDR3aa: CASSQTSGSTDTQYF
CDR3nt: TGCGCCAGCAGCCAGACTAGCGGCTCCACAGATACGCAGTATTTT

j_gene: TRBJ2-7
d_gene: TRBD2
abundance: many
v_gene: TRBV6-1
CDR3aa: CASSVSGTSFSF
CDR3nt: TGTGCCAGCAGTGTTAGCGGGACTAGCTTTTCGTTC

j_gene: TRBJ2-1
d_gene: .
abundance: many
v_gene: TRBV20-1
CDR3aa: CSARDFNEQFF
CDR3nt: TGCAGTGCTAGAGATTTCAATGAGCAGTTCTTC

j_gene: TRBJ2-2
d_gene: TRBD1
abundance: many
v_gene: TRBV4-2
CDR3aa: CASSPGQDGPGELFF
CDR3nt: TGTGCCAGCAGCCCTGGACAGGATGGCCCCGGGGAGCTGTTTTTT

j_gene: TRBJ2-1
d_gene: TRBD1
abundance: many
v_gene: TRBV13
CDR3aa: CASSPDRGVYNEQFF
CDR3nt: TGTGCCAGCAGCCCGGACAGGGGGGTCTACAATGAGCAGTTCTTC

j_gene: TRBJ2-3
d_gene: .
abundance: many
v_gene: TRBV12-3/TRBV12-4
CDR3aa: CASSLDKRGTDTQYF
CDR3nt: TGTGCCAGCAGTTTAGACAAAAGGGGCACAGATACGCAGTATTTT

j_gene: TRBJ2-2
d_gene: .
abundance: few
v_gene: TRBV7-2
CDR3aa: CASSLVRAGELFF
CDR3nt: TGTGCCAGCAGCTTAGTACGGGCCGGGGAGCTGTTTTTT

j_gene: TRBJ1-6
d_gene: .
abundance: .
v_gene: TRBV6-1
CDR3aa: CASRGPVNNSPLHF
CDR3nt: TGTGCCAGCAGGGGGCCAGTAAATAATTCACCCCTCCACTTT

j_gene: TRBJ2-2
d_gene: .
abundance: many
v_gene: TRBV12-3/TRBV12-4
CDR3aa: CASSSKLGDTGELFF
CDR3nt: TGTGCCAGCAGTTCAAAGCTTGGGGACACCGGGGAGCTGTTTTTT

j_gene: TRBJ2-6
d_gene: TRBD1
abundance: few
v_gene: TRBV20-1
CDR3aa: CSASDRAGANVLTF
CDR3nt: TGCAGTGCTAGCGACAGGGCTGGGGCCAACGTCCTGACTTTC

j_gene: TRBJ2-7
d_gene: .
abundance: few
v_gene: TRBV18
CDR3aa: CASSEIKENYEQYF
CDR3nt: TGTGCCAGCTCCGAGATTAAAGAGAACTACGAGCAGTACTTC

j_gene: TRBJ1-1
d_gene: .
abundance: few
v_gene: TRBV5-1
CDR3aa: CASSPGETGANTEAFF
CDR3nt: TGCGCCAGCAGCCCTGGGGAAACGGGAGCTAACACTGAAGCTTTCTTT

j_gene: TRBJ1-4
d_gene: .
abundance: .
v_gene: TRBV5-5
CDR3aa: CASSGRLGEKLFF
CDR3nt: TGTGCCAGCAGCGGCAGGTTGGGTGAAAAACTGTTTTTT

j_gene: TRBJ2-3
d_gene: TRBD2
abundance: many
v_gene: TRBV15
CDR3aa: CATSRQWGGGVSTDTQYF
CDR3nt: TGTGCCACCAGCAGACAATGGGGGGGAGGGGTTAGCACAGATACGCAGTATTTT

j_gene: TRBJ2-7
d_gene: .
abundance: .
v_gene: TRBV20-1
CDR3aa: CSARDRAAPANEQYF
CDR3nt: TGCAGTGCTAGAGATAGGGCGGCGCCAGCCAACGAGCAGTACTTC

j_gene: TRBJ2-5
d_gene: .
abundance: many
v_gene: TRBV6-5
CDR3aa: CASSYGVSETQYF
CDR3nt: TGTGCCAGCAGTTACGGGGTGTCGGAGACCCAGTACTTC

j_gene: TRBJ2-3
d_gene: .
abundance: many
v_gene: TRBV12-3/TRBV12-4
CDR3aa: CASSTSTDTQYF
CDR3nt: TGTGCCAGCAGTACTAGCACAGATACGCAGTATTTT

j_gene: TRBJ2-7
d_gene: .
abundance: many
v_gene: TRBV28
CDR3aa: CASSLRGLSYEQYF
CDR3nt: TGTGCCAGCAGTTTACGGGGCCTCTCCTACGAGCAGTACTTC

j_gene: TRBJ2-1
d_gene: TRBD2
abundance: .
v_gene: TRBV10-2
CDR3aa: CASSRTSSYNEQFF
CDR3nt: TGCGCCAGCAGCCGGACTAGCTCCTACAATGAGCAGTTCTTC

j_gene: TRBJ2-2
d_gene: TRBD1
abundance: many
v_gene: TRBV12-3/TRBV12-4
CDR3aa: CASSRTGSTGELFF
CDR3nt: TGTGCCAGCAGTCGGACAGGGTCCACCGGGGAGCTGTTTTTT

j_gene: TRBJ2-3
d_gene: TRBD2
abundance: many
v_gene: TRBV27
CDR3aa: CASSSPSGADTDTQYF
CDR3nt: TGTGCCAGCAGTTCCCCAAGCGGGGCAGACACAGATACGCAGTATTTT

j_gene: TRBJ1-1
d_gene: .
abundance: many
v_gene: TRBV10-3
CDR3aa: CASLTGMDTEAFF
CDR3nt: TGTGCCAGCCTGACAGGAATGGACACTGAAGCTTTCTTT

j_gene: TRBJ2-2
d_gene: .
abundance: once
v_gene: TRBV19
CDR3aa: CASSIWAEQNTGELFF
CDR3nt: TGTGCCAGTAGTATCTGGGCAGAGCAGAACACCGGGGAGCTGTTTTTT

j_gene: TRBJ2-7
d_gene: .
abundance: few
v_gene: TRBV7-9
CDR3aa: CASSWVGRVKQYF
CDR3nt: TGTGCCAGCAGCTGGGTGGGCAGGGTTAAGCAGTACTTC

j_gene: TRBJ1-5
d_gene: .
abundance: .
v_gene: TRBV24-1
CDR3aa: CAWRRSNQPQHF
CDR3nt: TGTGCCTGGAGAAGGAGCAATCAGCCCCAGCATTTT

j_gene: TRBJ2-1
d_gene: TRBD2
abundance: many
v_gene: TRBV7-2
CDR3aa: CASRVGLAAQNEQFF
CDR3nt: TGTGCCAGCAGGGTAGGGCTAGCGGCCCAAAATGAGCAGTTCTTC

j_gene: TRBJ2-2
d_gene: .
abundance: many
v_gene: TRBV25-1
CDR3aa: CASKASGRTGELFF
CDR3nt: TGTGCCAGCAAGGCAAGCGGACGCACCGGGGAGCTGTTTTTT

j_gene: TRBJ2-1
d_gene: .
abundance: few
v_gene: TRBV14
CDR3aa: CASSPYNNEQFF
CDR3nt: TGTGCCAGCAGCCCCTATAACAATGAGCAGTTCTTC

j_gene: TRBJ1-1
d_gene: .
abundance: .
v_gene: TRBV20-1
CDR3aa: CSASAAMNTEAFF
CDR3nt: TGCAGTGCTAGCGCAGCCATGAACACTGAAGCTTTCTTT

j_gene: TRBJ2-3
d_gene: .
abundance: many
v_gene: TRBV5-1
CDR3aa: CASSFAGASTDTQYF
CDR3nt: TGCGCCAGCAGCTTCGCGGGGGCTAGCACAGATACGCAGTATTTT

j_gene: TRBJ2-5
d_gene: TRBD1
abundance: many
v_gene: TRBV2
CDR3aa: CASSRQGGQETQYF
CDR3nt: TGTGCCAGCAGCAGACAGGGCGGGCAAGAGACCCAGTACTTC

j_gene: TRBJ2-6
d_gene: .
abundance: many
v_gene: TRBV5-8
CDR3aa: CASSKDQGAGANVLTF
CDR3nt: TGTGCCAGCAGCAAAGACCAGGGAGCTGGGGCCAACGTCCTGACTTTC

j_gene: TRBJ2-1
d_gene: TRBD1
abundance: .
v_gene: TRBV2
CDR3aa: CASRRQGPNKQFF
CDR3nt: TGTGCCAGCAGGAGACAGGGGCCCAATAAGCAGTTCTTC

j_gene: TRBJ1-5
d_gene: .
abundance: .
v_gene: TRBV2
CDR3aa: CASSEGSGRQRQHF
CDR3nt: TGTGCCAGCAGTGAAGGATCAGGCCGTCAGCGCCAGCATTTT

j_gene: TRBJ2-5
d_gene: .
abundance: many
v_gene: TRBV12-3/TRBV12-4
CDR3aa: CASSLSESGQETQYF
CDR3nt: TGTGCCAGCAGTTTAAGTGAGAGCGGCCAAGAGACCCAGTACTTC

j_gene: TRBJ2-1
d_gene: .
abundance: many
v_gene: TRBV18
CDR3aa: CASSPISGDAYNEQFF
CDR3nt: TGTGCCAGCTCACCGATAAGCGGTGACGCCTACAATGAGCAGTTCTTC

j_gene: TRBJ1-5
d_gene: .
abundance: .
v_gene: TRBV6-1
CDR3aa: CASSTRGADVRPQHF
CDR3nt: TGTGCCAGCAGTACCCGGGGGGCGGACGTCCGGCCCCAGCATTTT

j_gene: TRBJ1-2
d_gene: TRBD1
abundance: many
v_gene: TRBV5-1
CDR3aa: CASSLDLGQGSAGYTF
CDR3nt: TGCGCCAGCAGCTTGGATTTGGGACAGGGGTCGGCGGGCTACACCTTC